The present entry profiles one TCR beta chain with its context. Its antigen is still unknown. Sorted regulatory T cells were CD4-positive, CD25-high and CD127-low or negative. Unrelated healthy donors provided the controls. This specimen belongs to a study of B cell selection in AIRE deficiency. Overall study findings and caveats: Shorter CDR3s marked shared Treg sequences, biased toward few non-templated insertions.

The CDR3 consists of 12 residues. The ends were cut back, 1 base at V and 5 bases at J, with 5 bases in the middle. Germline lookup yields CDR1 MNHNY and CDR2 SVGAGI (reference sequence). As handled by the study authors: Pooled Tregs gave about 5.65x10^4 patient and 9.56x10^4 donor TCRbeta sequences. The protocol was immunoSEQ multiplex PCR, while the TCRdb copy is restricted to in-frame clones and leaves out a portion. The DNA was the basis for D and trimming; V, J and clone size are from that table. Of around 1,700 clones listed, around 84% are singletons. Sequenced input: CD4+CD25+ Tregs sorted from PBMCs. The V gene is TRBV6-6, the J gene TRBJ1-2; D uncertain. The source of this sequence is a human donor in good health. The CDR3 is CASSYLEYGYTF. The CDR3 coding sequence is TGTGCCAGCAGTTACTTGGAGTATGGCTACACCTTC.